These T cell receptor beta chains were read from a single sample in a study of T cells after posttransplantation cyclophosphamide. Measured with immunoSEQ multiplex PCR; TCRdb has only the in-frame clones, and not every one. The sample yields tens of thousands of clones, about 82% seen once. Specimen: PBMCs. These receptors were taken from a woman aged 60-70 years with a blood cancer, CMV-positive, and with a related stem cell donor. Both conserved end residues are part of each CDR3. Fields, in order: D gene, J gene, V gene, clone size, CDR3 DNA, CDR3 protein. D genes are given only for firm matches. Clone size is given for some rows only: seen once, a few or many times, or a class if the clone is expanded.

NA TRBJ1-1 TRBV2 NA TGTGCCAGCAGGAGTTCCCCGTTTGAAGCTTTCTTT CASRSSPFEAFF
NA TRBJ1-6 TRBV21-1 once TGTGCCAGCAGCAAGGGTAAGCATAGGACAGGAAATAATTCACCCCTCCACTTT CASSKGKHRTGNNSPLHF
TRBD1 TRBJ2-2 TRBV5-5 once TGTGCCAGCAGCCGGGGACAGGGAGGCACCGGGGAGCTGTTTTTT CASSRGQGGTGELFF
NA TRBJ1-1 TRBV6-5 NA TGTGCCAGCAACCCTCCAGGGTACCGGAACACTGAAGCTTTCTTT CASNPPGYRNTEAFF
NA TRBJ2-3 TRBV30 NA TGTGCCTGGAAAGCAGGGAACACAGATACGCAGTATTTT CAWKAGNTDTQYF
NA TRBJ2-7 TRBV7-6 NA TGTGCCAGCAGAAACCCGCTCGGGAGTGGCGAGCAGTACTTC CASRNPLGSGEQYF
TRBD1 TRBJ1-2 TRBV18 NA TGTGCCAGCTCACCAGGGGGACAGGGGTACTATGGCTACACCTTC CASSPGGQGYYGYTF
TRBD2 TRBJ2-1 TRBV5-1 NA TGCGCCAGCAGCTTGGTTGGCGGGAGTAACAATGAGCAGTTCTTC CASSLVGGSNNEQFF
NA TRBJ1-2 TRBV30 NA TGTGCCTGGACCCGTCGACTCACAGGAAACTATGGCTACACCTTC CAWTRRLTGNYGYTF
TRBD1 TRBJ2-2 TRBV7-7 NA TGTGCCAGCAGCGCGGACAGGGACAGAGGCGGGGAGCTGTTTTTT CASSADRDRGGELFF
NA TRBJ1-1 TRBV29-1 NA TGCAGCGTAACGAGGGACACTGAAGCTTTCTTT CSVTRDTEAFF
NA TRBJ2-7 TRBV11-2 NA TGTGCCAGCAGCCCCCACTACGAGCAGTACTTC CASSPHYEQYF
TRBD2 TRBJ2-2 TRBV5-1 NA TGCGCCAGCAGCTTGGGGGCTAGCGGTCCCGGGGAGCTGTTTTTT CASSLGASGPGELFF
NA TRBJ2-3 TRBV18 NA TGTGCCAGCTCACCACGGACAGCTAGCACAGATACGCAGTATTTT CASSPRTASTDTQYF
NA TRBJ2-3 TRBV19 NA TGTGCCAGTAGGGGGCCAGCGCCTACAGATACGCAGTATTTT CASRGPAPTDTQYF
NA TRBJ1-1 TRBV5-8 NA TGTGCCAGCAGCCCAGAGGGAGACACTGAAGCTTTCTTT CASSPEGDTEAFF
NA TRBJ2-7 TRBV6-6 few TGTGCCAGCAGTGTTCAGGGTTCCCACGAGCAGTACTTC CASSVQGSHEQYF
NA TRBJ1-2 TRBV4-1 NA TGCGCCAGCAGCCAAGATATGGCGGAGACTAACTATGGCTACACCTTC CASSQDMAETNYGYTF
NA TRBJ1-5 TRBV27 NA TGTGCCAGCAGGATGAGGGCCTCCGGGGAGCCCCAGCATTTT CASRMRASGEPQHF
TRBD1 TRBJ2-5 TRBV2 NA TGTGCCAGCAGTCCAGGGGGCGGAGAGACCCAGTACTTC CASSPGGGETQYF
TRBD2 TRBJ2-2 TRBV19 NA TGTGCCAGTATGTGGGGGAGGGCCGCTACCTACGACACCGGGGAGCTGTTTTTT CASMWGRAATYDTGELFF
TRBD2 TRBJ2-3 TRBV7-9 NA TGTGCCAGCAGCTTTGCGGGAGGAACAGATACGCAGTATTTT CASSFAGGTDTQYF
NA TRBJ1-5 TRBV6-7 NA TGTGCCAGCAGTTACTCGGGGGCCGATAGCAATCAGCCCCAGCATTTT CASSYSGADSNQPQHF
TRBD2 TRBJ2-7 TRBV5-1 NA TGCGCCAGCAAAGGACTAGCGGGAGCCCCAGGCGAGCAGTACTTC CASKGLAGAPGEQYF
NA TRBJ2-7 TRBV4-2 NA TGTGCCAGCAGCCAATACCCCGCGGGGGAGCAGTACTTC CASSQYPAGEQYF
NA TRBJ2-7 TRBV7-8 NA TGTGCCAGCAGCCTTGGCGGGTCAACCTACGAGCAGTACTTC CASSLGGSTYEQYF
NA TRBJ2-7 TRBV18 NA TGTGCCAGCTCACCAAGTCGCAGGGATAACACCTACGAGCAGTACTTC CASSPSRRDNTYEQYF
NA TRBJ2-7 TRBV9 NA TGTGCCAGCAGCGTAGGAGGGTCCCCGGCGGGGCAGTACTTC CASSVGGSPAGQYF
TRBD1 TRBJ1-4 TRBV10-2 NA TGCGCCAGCCGGAGGGGGCTGGGTGAAAAACTGTTTTTT CASRRGLGEKLFF
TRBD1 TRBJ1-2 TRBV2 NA TGTGCCAGCAGTTTCCCCGGGACAGATGGCTACACCTTC CASSFPGTDGYTF
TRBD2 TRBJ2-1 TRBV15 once TGTGCCACCAGCAGAACGACGGGACTAGCGGGAGGAGGTGGGGATGAGCAGTTCTTC CATSRTTGLAGGGGDEQFF
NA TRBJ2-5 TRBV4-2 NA TGTGCCAGCAGCCAAGATGAGACTAGATCGGAGACCCAGTACTTC CASSQDETRSETQYF
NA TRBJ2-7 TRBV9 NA TGTGCCAGCAGCAAAAGGAGCGGTTCCTACGAGCAGTACTTC CASSKRSGSYEQYF
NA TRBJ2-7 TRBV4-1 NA TGCGCCAGCAGCCAAGGGCAGGGTTATTCCTACGAGCAGTACTTC CASSQGQGYSYEQYF
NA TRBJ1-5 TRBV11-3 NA TGTGCCAGCAGCTTCCTAATGTCAGGGCGCAATCAGCCCCAGCATTTT CASSFLMSGRNQPQHF
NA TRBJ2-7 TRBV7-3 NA TGTGCCAGCAGCTTAGGTGCTAGCGACACCTACGAGCAGTACTTC CASSLGASDTYEQYF
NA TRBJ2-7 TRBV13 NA TGTGCCAGCAGCTCCTCGGACGGGAACCCCTACGAGCAGTACTTC CASSSSDGNPYEQYF
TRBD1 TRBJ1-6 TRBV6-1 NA TGTGCCAGCAGGGTGGGACAGGCGATGAGGTCACCCCTCCACTTT CASRVGQAMRSPLHF
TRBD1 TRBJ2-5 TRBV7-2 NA TGTGCCAGCAGCAGTCCGGGACAGGGTGGAGAGACCCAGTACTTC CASSSPGQGGETQYF
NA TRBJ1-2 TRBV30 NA TGTGCCTGGAGAAACAGCAGGGGTTATGGCTACACCTTC CAWRNSRGYGYTF